The 10 T cell receptor beta chains below were found in one sample sequenced in a study of beta chain features in type 1 diabetes. The sequenced template was cDNA made from the entire isolated RNA. The method was immunoSEQ multiplex PCR; TCRdb's version includes in-frame clones alone and lacks a portion of them. The sample holds around 300,000 clones; 11% to 15% are singletons and the top ten take about 6.7%. The sample was central memory CD4+ T cells from blood. Source of these receptors: a man aged 30 to 39 in good health.

About this clone itself: This sample includes further DNA sequences coding for the same CDR3. The rearrangement links TRBV7-2 to TRBJ1-2; TRBD1 might be the D (6 bases). The CDR3 spans 13 residues. Germline V lookup: CDR1 SGHTA, CDR2 FQGNSA. Trimming pared 3 bases from V and 5 bases from J, leaving 10 bases between. CDR3 DNA: TGTGCCAGCAGCTTCTCGACAGGATATGGCTACACCTTC. Its protein product is CASSFSTGYGYTF.

The chain links TRBV6-5 to TRBJ2-3; 8 bases line up with TRBD2. The CDR3 runs 15 residues. Trimming removed 5 bases from V and 6 bases from J; junction bases left unmatched: 10. Per the germline V gene, CDR1 is MNHEY and CDR2 is SVGAGI. The CDR3 DNA reads as TGTGCCAGCAGTCCCCGGGTAGCGGGGCCCGATACGCAGTATTTT. Translation: CASSPRVAGPDTQYF.

This clone was counted at least ten times. V usage is TRBV9 and J usage is TRBJ1-4; D is undetermined. The CDR3 has 14 amino acids. V was trimmed by 2 bases and J by 3 bases, leaving 8 bases between them. From germline, CDR1 is SGDLS and CDR2 YYNGEE. CDR3 loop: CASSVDLANEKLFF. CDR3 DNA sequence: TGTGCCAGCAGCGTTGATTTAGCTAATGAAAAACTGTTTTTT.

This clone was recorded many times. The rearrangement links TRBV7-2 to TRBJ1-1; D not certain. This CDR3 contains 12 residues. Trimming pared 2 bases from V and 6 bases from J, leaving 7 bases between. From germline, CDR1 is SGHTA and CDR2 FQGNSA. The CDR3 loop reads CASSLRVAEAFF. DNA for the CDR3: TGTGCCAGCAGCTTAAGGGTGGCTGAAGCTTTCTTT.

This clone was detected only a few times. The chain couples TRBV4-1 to TRBJ1-2; D remains ambiguous. Germline-derived CDR1 and CDR2 are MGHRA and YSYEKL. The V end was cut by 0 bases, the J end by 10 bases, with 27 bases between. CDR3 size: 18 residues. The CDR3 nucleotides read TGCGCCAGCAGCCAAGATCGGACCGGCCCGACCTCCCCTATGACCTACACCTTC. This translates into CASSQDRTGPTSPMTYTF.

V is TRBV29-1 and J is TRBJ1-1; TRBD1 might be the D (6 bases). Germline values: CDR1 SQVTM, CDR2 ANQGSEA. Trimming took 8 bases from V and 0 from J, leaving 13 bases between them. The CDR3 length is 13 residues. The CDR3 here is CSIPGEMNTEAFF. CDR3 DNA sequence: TGCAGCATACCAGGGGAGATGAACACTGAAGCTTTCTTT.

This clone has only a few counts. This chain connects TRBV10-3 to TRBJ2-3; the D gene is possibly TRBD1 (6 bases). Trimming pared 8 bases from V and 0 bases from J, leaving 12 bases between. Germline CDR1 ENHRY, CDR2 SYGVKD. There are 14 residues in the CDR3. Written as DNA, the CDR3 is TGTGCCATCGGCAACAGGGCAAGCACAGATACGCAGTATTTT. Amino acids: CAIGNRASTDTQYF.

This clone came up a few times. The chain carries TRBV10-2 and TRBJ2-5; D remains unclear. Looked up from germline, CDR1 is WSHSY and CDR2 is SAAADI. CDR3 size: 14 residues. The V end was cut by 2 bases, the J end by 7 bases, with 14 bases between. The DNA of the CDR3 is TGCGCCAGCAGTGAGAACGGGCTGGTAGGGACCCAGTACTTC. Protein product: CASSENGLVGTQYF.

This clone appeared once. V is TRBV6-5 and J is TRBJ2-6, with unresolved D. Germline V gene data show CDR1 as MNHEY and CDR2 as SVGAGI. The CDR3 runs 16 residues. The ends were cut back, 2 bases at V and 0 bases at J, with 8 bases in the middle. CDR3: CASSYLSSSGANVLTF. CDR3 DNA: TGTGCCAGCAGTTACCTCAGTAGCTCTGGGGCCAACGTCCTGACTTTC.

This rearrangement joins TRBV6-1 to TRBJ1-1; D might be TRBD1 (6 bases). Germline V gene sequence: CDR1 MNHNS, CDR2 SASEGT. Trimming removed 11 bases from V and 1 base from J, with 14 bases in between. The CDR3 contains 13 residues. CDR3: CAGATGSNTEAFF. CDR3 sequence (DNA): TGTGCCGGAGCGACAGGTTCGAACACTGAAGCTTTCTTT.